This passage covers 21 T cell receptor beta chains from one sample sequenced in a study of T cells after posttransplantation cyclophosphamide. Some clones are missing from TCRdb's copy, which holds only in-frame ones; the method was immunoSEQ multiplex PCR. The sample yields more than 20,000 clones, approximately 88% seen once. Controls had myeloablative marrow grafts with methotrexate and calcineurin inhibitor, sampled at 1 year. This specimen was PBMCs, taken after an allogeneic stem cell transplant with a calcineurin inhibitor and methotrexate. The receptors were gathered from a female patient aged 50-60 years who received an allogeneic stem cell transplant from an unrelated donor, was CMV-positive, and had chronic GVHD only. T cells may partly derive from the graft donor.

CDR3 residues: CASKTSGIYNEQFF. CDR3 coding DNA: TGCGCCAGCAAGACTAGCGGGATATACAATGAGCAGTTCTTC. The chain uses TRBV5-1 and TRBJ2-1, with 11 nucleotides matching TRBD2. The V and J ends lost 6 bases and 4 bases, in that order; junction bases with no gene match: 3. Germline V gives CDR1 SGHRS, CDR2 YFSETQ. CDR3 length equals 14 residues.

V and J are TRBV7-9 and TRBJ2-2; TRBD1 might be the D (5 bases). Germline CDR1 SEHNR, CDR2 FQNEAQ (reference sequence). V lost 2 bases, J lost 7 bases, and 8 bases lay in between. The CDR3 totals 13 residues. In DNA, the CDR3 is TGTGCCAGCAGCTTAATTGACAGCGGGGAGCTGTTTTTT. This encodes CASSLIDSGELFF. Full variable domain (rest looked up from reference TRBV7-9 and TRBJ2-2): DTGVSQNPRHKITKRGQNVTFRCDPISEHNRLYWYRQTLGQGPEFLTYFQNEAQLEKSRLLSDRFSAERPKGSFSTLEIQRTEQGDSAMYLCASSLIDSGELFFGEGSRLTVL.

The chain links TRBV5-1 to TRBJ2-3; D ambiguous. Per the germline V gene, CDR1 is SGHRS and CDR2 is YFSETQ. V was cut by 2 bases and J by 6 bases, with 7 bases left in between. This CDR3 has 12 residues. The chain's CDR3 is CASSLNSDTQYF. For the CDR3, the DNA is TGCGCCAGCAGCTTAAACAGCGATACGCAGTATTTT.

The chain is built from TRBV5-1 and TRBJ2-1; 8 nucleotides agree with TRBD2. Trimming cost V 0 bases and J 1 base; bases outside gene matches: 3. This CDR3 has 16 residues. Germline lookup yields CDR1 SGHRS and CDR2 YFSETQ. Written as DNA, the CDR3 is TGCGCCAGCAGCTTGGTGGCTAGCGGGTCCTACAATGAGCAGTTCTTC. Residues: CASSLVASGSYNEQFF.

This sequence joins TRBV2 and TRBJ2-5, with D unresolved. The DNA end lines up better with TRBJ2-7; the J call may be wrong. The germline gives CDR1 SNHLY, CDR2 FYNNEI. CDR3 length: 16 amino acids. The CDR3 region has the DNA TGTGCCAGCAGTGATGTTGTGTCAGGCGCTTTTTCCGAGCAGTACTTC. Its translation: CASSDVVSGAFSEQYF.

This chain connects TRBV4-1 to TRBJ2-1, with D maybe TRBD1 (8 bases). Germline CDR1 and CDR2: MGHRA and YSYEKL. The CDR3 is 17 amino acids. The V and J ends lost 1 base and 6 bases respectively, with 19 bases between them. As DNA, the CDR3 is TGCGCCAGCAGCCAAGGTCTAGCGGCTACAGGGGGCAATGAGCAGTTCTTC. Protein sequence: CASSQGLAATGGNEQFF.

This chain uses TRBV10-1 with TRBJ2-5; possibly TRBD1 for D (6 bases). V was trimmed by 5 bases and J by 3 bases, leaving 22 bases between them. CDR3 size: 17 residues. Germline values: CDR1 WNHNN, CDR2 SYGVQD (reference sequence). The CDR3 sequence: CASSRKQGWASKETQYF. The CDR3 nucleotides read TGCGCCAGCAGTCGTAAACAGGGATGGGCATCCAAAGAGACCCAGTACTTC.

V is TRBV14 and J is TRBJ2-2; 9 bases fit TRBD2. The CDR3 has 17 residues. With V trimmed by 3 bases and J by 3 bases, 8 bases remained unmatched. CDR1 is SGHDN and CDR2 is FVKESK in the germline V gene. The CDR3 loop is CASSQAVTSGHTGELFF. The DNA of the CDR3 is TGTGCCAGCAGCCAGGCTGTGACTAGCGGACACACCGGGGAGCTGTTTTTT. Variable domain in full (rest from reference TRBV14 and TRBJ2-2): EAGVTQFPSHSVIEKGQTVTLRCDPISGHDNLYWYRRVMGKEIKFLLHFVKESKQDESGMPNNRFLAERTGGTYSTLKVQPAELEDSGVYFCASSQAVTSGHTGELFFGEGSRLTVL.

This chain joins TRBV28 and TRBJ1-2; D may be TRBD1 (6 bases). The ends were cut back, 7 bases at V and 7 bases at J, with 16 bases in the middle. The CDR3 spans 13 residues. The germline V gene has CDR1 MDHEN and CDR2 SYDVKM. Here the CDR3 DNA reads TGTGCCAGCACCACGGGTCGGACAGTTGGCTACACCTTC. This sequence encodes CASTTGRTVGYTF.

This clone has only a few counts. The genes are TRBV4-2 and TRBJ2-1, with 9 nucleotides matching TRBD2. Germline V gives CDR1 LGHNA, CDR2 YNFKEQ. With V trimmed by 0 bases and J by 4 bases, 4 bases remained unmatched. The CDR3 spans 16 residues. The CDR3, as DNA: TGTGCCAGCAGCCAAGATGGAACTAGCGGGTACAATGAGCAGTTCTTC. Translating it yields CASSQDGTSGYNEQFF.

The chain is built from TRBV19 and TRBJ2-5; weak D call: TRBD2 (5 bases). The CDR3 spans 16 residues. Germline V lookup: CDR1 LNHDA, CDR2 SQIVND (reference sequence). Trimming cost V 5 bases and J 3 bases, with 19 bases left between them. Here the CDR3 reads CASSVRGITPEETQYF. For the CDR3, the DNA is TGTGCCAGTAGTGTCCGAGGGATAACCCCGGAAGAGACCCAGTACTTC.

This chain connects TRBV9 to TRBJ2-2; 10 bases are a match to TRBD1. The length of the CDR3 is 16 residues. Losses at the gene ends were 3 bases for V and 3 bases for J; bases not matched to a gene: 5. From germline, CDR1 is SGDLS and CDR2 YYNGEE. As DNA, the CDR3 is TGTGCCAGCAGCGACCGGGACAGGGGTTACACCGGGGAGCTGTTTTTT. As protein: CASSDRDRGYTGELFF.

V usage is TRBV28 and J usage is TRBJ2-1; the D is unclear. This CDR3 contains 14 residues. The V gene's germline CDR1 is MDHEN and CDR2 SYDVKM. Trimming removed 5 bases at V and 3 bases at J, with 11 bases between. The CDR3 region is CASSLPTGYNEQFF. CDR3 sequence (DNA): TGTGCCAGCAGTCTCCCGACGGGCTACAATGAGCAGTTCTTC.

This chain uses TRBV10-3 with TRBJ2-2; 8 positions agree with TRBD2. The CDR3 runs to 16 residues. The V segment lost 8 bases and the J segment 4 bases; nucleotides outside the gene matches: 12. Germline-derived CDR1 and CDR2 are ENHRY and SYGVKD. The CDR3 here is CAIYPTGGPGTGELFF. As DNA, the CDR3 is TGTGCCATCTACCCAACGGGAGGGCCGGGCACCGGGGAGCTGTTTTTT.

The rearrangement uses TRBV28 and TRBJ2-4; 13 bases line up with TRBD2. This CDR3 has 18 residues. CDR1 is MDHEN and CDR2 is SYDVKM in the germline V gene. After removal of 6 bases from V and 0 bases from J, the junction contained 8 bases not matched to a gene. The CDR3 region is CASRNRGTSGIAKNIQYF. Written as DNA, the CDR3 is TGTGCCAGCAGGAACAGGGGGACTAGCGGGATAGCCAAAAACATTCAGTACTTC.

This clone appeared once. V usage is TRBV10-3 and J usage is TRBJ2-7, with D maybe TRBD2 (6 bases). The germline gives CDR1 ENHRY, CDR2 SYGVKD. The length of the CDR3 is 17 residues. Trimming stripped 3 bases from V and 1 base from J, with 19 bases between. The CDR3 is CAISDRVSSGGSYEQYF. The DNA of the CDR3 is TGTGCCATCAGTGACCGTGTTTCCTCCGGGGGATCCTACGAGCAGTACTTC.

The chain couples TRBV5-4 to TRBJ2-3, with 11 nucleotides matching TRBD1. The CDR3 spans 19 residues. J was trimmed by 1 base and V by 0 bases; bases with no gene match: 10. CDR1 is SGHNT, CDR2 YYREEE, per germline (reference sequence). CDR3 region: CASSLERTGGSTRTDTQYF. The CDR3 nucleotides read TGTGCCAGCAGCTTGGAACGGACAGGGGGCTCAACGCGCACAGATACGCAGTATTTT.

The chain employs TRBV2 and TRBJ2-1, with TRBD2 identical over 10 bases. Per the germline V gene, CDR1 is SNHLY and CDR2 is FYNNEI. V shed 2 bases and J 8 bases; nucleotides not matched to a gene: 9. This CDR3 comprises 16 residues. The CDR3 DNA reads TGTGCCAGCAGTGAATTATGGCTAGCGGGAGCCCATGAGCAGTTCTTC. This codes for CASSELWLAGAHEQFF.

This clone was picked up one time. The rearrangement joins TRBV19 to TRBJ1-2; TRBD1 matches 7 bases. Trimming removed 4 bases from V and 8 bases from J; junction bases left unmatched: 10. Germline V gene lookup returns CDR1 LNHDA and CDR2 SQIVND (reference sequence). The CDR3 has 14 amino acids. CDR3 in DNA: TGTGCCAGTAGTAAAATCCCGACAGGGAACGGCTACACCTTC. It codes for CASSKIPTGNGYTF.

The V and J genes are TRBV27 and TRBJ2-2, with TRBD2 matching 8 bases. Germline assignment: CDR1 MNHEY and CDR2 SMNVEV (reference sequence). This CDR3 spans 16 amino acids. Trimming removed 3 bases from V and 0 bases from J; junction bases left unmatched: 3. CDR3 DNA: TGTGCCAGCAGTTTTAGTAGCGGGACGAACACCGGGGAGCTGTTTTTT. Translated: CASSFSSGTNTGELFF.

This clone was counted once. J is TRBJ2-5 and V is TRBV7-6; 8 positions agree with TRBD2. The germline CDR1 and CDR2 sequences are SGHVS and FNYEAQ. This CDR3 has 14 amino acids. Trimming at V came to 2 bases and at J to 5 bases, leaving 4 bases not matched to a gene. The CDR3 protein is CASSLSGRGETQYF. The CDR3, as DNA: TGTGCCAGCAGCTTAAGCGGGAGAGGGGAGACCCAGTACTTC.